This T cell receptor beta chain is drawn from a study of T-cell reconstitution after alpha-beta-depleted transplantation in children. Study results and caveats: At day 60, the high TCRbeta diversity found in some patients originated from recipient T cells and thymic progenitors that had survived. The origin of alpha-beta T cells about two months after transplant was reportedly several hundred expanded graft clones.

Unique molecular identifiers were used to barcode this TCRbeta library. TCRdb fed the PCR reads into MiXCR, producing one record per CDR3 protein. The sample comprises approximately 230,000 distinct CDR3 sequences, 20% to 30% of which are singletons, and around 4.8% rests with the top ten. Worth noting for this clonotype: The antigen remains unidentified.

The input for sequencing was PBMCs, mostly from graft donor cells, taken 360 days after TCRalphabeta/CD19-depleted stem cell transplant. The receptor was derived from a female patient aged 2-15 years who had a stem cell transplant for congenital amegakaryocytic thrombocytopenia, so the T cells may come from the graft donor.

The DNA for the CDR3 is TGTGCCAGCAGCTTACAAACAGGGTTTTTGGAGCAGTACTTC. Residues: CASSLQTGFLEQYF. V and J are TRBV5-6 and TRBJ2-7, with D perhaps matching TRBD1 (6 bases). Trimming removed 2 bases from V and 7 bases from J, with 16 bases in between. Germline V gene sequence: CDR1 SGHDT, CDR2 YYEEEE. The CDR3 consists of 14 residues. Variable domain in full (rest from reference TRBV5-6 and TRBJ2-7): DAGVTQSPTHLIKTRGQQVTLRCSPKSGHDTVSWYQQALGQGPQFIFQYYEEEERQRGNFPDRFSGHQFPNYSSELNVNALLLGDSALYLCASSLQTGFLEQYFGPGTRLTVT.